These 26 T cell receptor beta chains were sequenced from one sample in a study of blood T cell repertoires in COVID-19. The table came from immunoSEQ multiplex PCR; TCRdb's copy has only in-frame clones and leaves some out. The sample includes roughly 440,000 clones, about 87% seen only once; the top ten take approximately 12%. Specimen: peripheral blood. The source of these receptors is a woman between 50 and 59 years old with COVID-19, enrolled during active disease.

The chain recombines TRBV2 with TRBJ2-1, with TRBD1 matching over 10 bases. Germline CDR1 SNHLY, CDR2 FYNNEI. V lost 6 bases to trimming and J lost 7 bases; unmatched junction nucleotides: 15. The CDR3 spans 17 residues. CDR3 loop: CASSAPGQGTGVNEQFF. CDR3 DNA sequence: TGTGCCAGCAGCGCGCCGGGACAGGGGACGGGGGTGAATGAGCAGTTCTTC. The whole variable domain, filled in from reference TRBV2 and TRBJ2-1, reads EPEVTQTPSHQVTQMGQEVILRCVPISNHLYFYWYRQILGQKVEFLVSFYNNEISEKSEIFDDQFSVERPDGSNFTLKIRSTKLEDSAMYFCASSAPGQGTGVNEQFFGPGTRLTVL.

The rearrangement uses TRBV5-1 and TRBJ2-3, with 7 bases that match TRBD1. V lost 0 bases, J lost 2 bases, and 6 bases stayed unmatched. The CDR3 loop spans 16 amino acids. CDR1 and CDR2 (germline): SGHRS, YFSETQ. The CDR3 DNA sequence: TGCGCCAGCAGCTTGGACTCCGGGACAGCCACAGATACGCAGTATTTT. Translation: CASSLDSGTATDTQYF.

The chain links TRBV9 to TRBJ1-5, with 8 positions matching TRBD1. The germline CDR1 and CDR2 sequences are SGDLS and YYNGEE. The CDR3 spans 15 residues. The J segment lost 3 bases and the V segment lost 4 bases, leaving 6 bases of the junction unmatched. CDR3 amino acids: CASSHGTGHNQPQHF. The CDR3 region has the DNA TGTGCCAGCAGCCACGGGACAGGTCACAATCAGCCCCAGCATTTT.

The chain links TRBV5-8 to TRBJ1-6; D perhaps matches TRBD1 (5 bases). V gave up 4 bases and J gave up 10 bases, with 18 bases separating them. In germline, CDR1 is SGHTS, CDR2 YDEGEE. This CDR3 is 15 amino acids long. The CDR3 is CASSTFRGSGSPLHF. In nucleotides, the CDR3 is TGTGCCAGCAGCACTTTTCGGGGGTCGGGCTCACCCCTCCACTTT.

V gene TRBV9 combines with J gene TRBJ1-1; D call uncertain. Germline V lookup: CDR1 SGDLS, CDR2 YYNGEE. This CDR3 has 13 amino acids. The V and J ends lost 0 bases and 11 bases respectively, with 14 bases between them. The CDR3 region is CASSVDYSTRAFF. CDR3 nucleotides: TGTGCCAGCAGCGTAGACTATTCGACCCGCGCTTTCTTT. The variable domain in full, completed from reference TRBV9 and TRBJ1-1, reads DSGVTQTPKHLITATGQRVTLRCSPRSGDLSVYWYQQSLDQGLQFLIQYYNGEERAKGNILERFSAQQFPDLHSELNLSSLELGDSALYFCASSVDYSTRAFFGQGTRLTVV.

The chain uses TRBV5-1 and TRBJ1-1; D may be TRBD1 (5 bases). The length of the CDR3 is 14 residues. Germline V lookup: CDR1 SGHRS, CDR2 YFSETQ. V gave up 3 bases and J gave up 6 bases, with 15 bases separating them. Here the CDR3 DNA reads TGCGCCAGCAGCTGGAGTACAGCGGGGGCTGAAGCTTTCTTT. Translation gives CASSWSTAGAEAFF. The whole variable domain, filled in from reference TRBV5-1 and TRBJ1-1, reads KAGVTQTPRYLIKTRGQQVTLSCSPISGHRSVSWYQQTPGQGLQFLFEYFSETQRNKGNFPGRFSGRQFSNSRSEMNVSTLELGDSALYLCASSWSTAGAEAFFGQGTRLTVV.

The rearrangement links TRBV9 to TRBJ1-2; D is undetermined. In germline, CDR1 is SGDLS, CDR2 YYNGEE. The length of the CDR3 is 12 residues. Trimming took off 4 bases at V and 4 bases at J, with 8 bases between the two ends. Here the CDR3 DNA reads TGTGCCAGCAGCCCCCGCGCCTATGGCTACACCTTC. Translation: CASSPRAYGYTF.

CDR3 DNA sequence: TGTGCCTGTCAGGGGATGAACACTGAAGCTTTCTTT. Its translation: CACQGMNTEAFF. V and J are TRBV2 and TRBJ1-1; TRBD1 is a possible D gene (6 bases). The CDR3 has 12 amino acids. Looked up from germline, CDR1 is SNHLY and CDR2 is FYNNEI. V lost 11 bases, J lost 0 bases, and 10 bases lay in between. The variable domain in full, completed from reference TRBV2 and TRBJ1-1, reads EPEVTQTPSHQVTQMGQEVILRCVPISNHLYFYWYRQILGQKVEFLVSFYNNEISEKSEIFDDQFSVERPDGSNFTLKIRSTKLEDSAMYFCACQGMNTEAFFGQGTRLTVV.

This clone turned up a few times. V is TRBV10-3 and J is TRBJ2-5; TRBD1 matches at 9 bases. V shed 6 bases and J 3 bases; nucleotides not matched to a gene: 5. CDR1 is ENHRY and CDR2 is SYGVKD in the germline V gene. This CDR3 is 14 amino acids long. The CDR3 DNA is TGTGCCATCAGACCTAGGACAGGGGAAGAGACCCAGTACTTC. Translated: CAIRPRTGEETQYF.

With regard to this clone: Other DNA sequences from this sample encode an identical CDR3 as well. This chain links TRBV27 with TRBJ2-7; 9 bases align to TRBD2. V shed 3 bases, J shed 0 bases, and the junction held 3 bases outside the gene matches. This CDR3 comprises 15 residues. The germline gives CDR1 MNHEY, CDR2 SMNVEV (reference sequence). CDR3: CASSFSGGSSYEQYF. CDR3 DNA: TGTGCCAGCAGTTTCAGCGGGGGGAGCTCCTACGAGCAGTACTTC.

The chain carries TRBV6-1 and TRBJ2-1; TRBD2 aligns across 7 bases. This CDR3 spans 16 amino acids. V lost 2 bases to trimming and J lost 0 bases; unmatched junction nucleotides: 4. Germline V gene sequence: CDR1 MNHNS, CDR2 SASEGT. In DNA, the CDR3 is TGTGCCAGCAGTGAATGGGGGGGATACTCCTACAATGAGCAGTTCTTC. Translated, it gives CASSEWGGYSYNEQFF.

The chain couples TRBV19 to TRBJ2-3; TRBD1 agrees at 9 bases. Per the germline V gene, CDR1 is LNHDA and CDR2 is SQIVND (reference sequence). This CDR3 is built from 16 residues. J was trimmed by 3 bases and V by 5 bases; bases with no gene match: 9. In DNA, the CDR3 is TGTGCCAGTAGTCGAAGTACAGGGGGCGCGACAGATACGCAGTATTTT. It yields the protein CASSRSTGGATDTQYF. Drawing the rest from reference TRBV19 and TRBJ2-3, the complete variable domain is DGGITQSPKYLFRKEGQNVTLSCEQNLNHDAMYWYRQDPGQGLRLIYYSQIVNDFQKGDIAEGYSVSREKKESFPLTVTSAQKNPTAFYLCASSRSTGGATDTQYFGPGTRLTVL.

The chain employs TRBV6-2 or TRBV6-3 and TRBJ1-5; TRBD1 aligns across 7 bases. The CDR3 has 16 amino acids. V lost 6 bases, J lost 4 bases, and 12 bases stayed unmatched. CDR1 and CDR2 from the germline V gene are MNHEY and SVGEGT. As DNA, the CDR3 is TGTGCCAGCAGCCCTATGGCGACAGGGAGTAATCAGCCCCAGCATTTT. Its translation is CASSPMATGSNQPQHF.

This chain uses TRBV30 with TRBJ1-5; D is perhaps TRBD1 (5 bases). V lost 3 bases, J lost 3 bases, and 21 bases lay in between. The germline V gene has CDR1 GTSNPN and CDR2 SVGIG (reference sequence). This CDR3 region has 17 residues. The chain's CDR3 is CAWSWSRSQGNNQPQHF. CDR3 DNA sequence: TGTGCCTGGAGCTGGTCCCGAAGCCAGGGCAACAATCAGCCCCAGCATTTT. Complete variable domain (other parts from reference TRBV30 and TRBJ1-5): SQTIHQWPATLVQPVGSPLSLECTVEGTSNPNLYWYRQAAGRGLQLLFYSVGIGQISSEVPQNLSASRPQDRQFILSSKKLLLSDSGFYLCAWSWSRSQGNNQPQHFGDGTRLSIL.

This clone was recorded once. The V call is TRBV6-6, the J call TRBJ1-2; D may be TRBD1 (6 bases). Trimming removed 6 bases at V and 6 bases at J, with 14 bases between. The CDR3 contains 13 residues. Germline loops: CDR1 MNHNY, CDR2 SVGAGI (reference sequence). The CDR3 spells CASRGGRVNGYTF. The CDR3 coding sequence is TGTGCCAGCAGAGGGGGACGGGTGAATGGCTACACCTTC.

This chain uses TRBV6-5 with TRBJ2-7; 7 bases are a match to TRBD2. Germline V gives CDR1 MNHEY, CDR2 SVGAGI. J lost 3 bases, V lost 5 bases, and 1 base had no gene match. The CDR3 is 12 amino acids. The CDR3 loop reads CASSRGDYEQYF. Here the CDR3 DNA reads TGTGCCAGCAGTCGGGGGGACTACGAGCAGTACTTC.

The chain carries TRBV27 and TRBJ2-2; perhaps TRBD1 as D (7 bases). Trimming cost V 6 bases and J 4 bases, with 21 bases left between them. The CDR3 runs 17 residues. Germline CDR1 and CDR2: MNHEY and SMNVEV (reference sequence). CDR3 region: CASRPEPRQGGTGELFF. CDR3 nucleotides: TGTGCCAGCAGACCTGAACCTAGACAGGGAGGCACCGGGGAGCTGTTTTTT.

The chain is built from TRBV2 and TRBJ2-1; no clear D gene. Per germline, CDR1 SNHLY and CDR2 FYNNEI. V dropped 5 bases and J dropped 4 bases, with 15 bases sitting between them. The CDR3 runs 15 residues. This CDR3 reads CASSFISRIYNEQFF. The CDR3, as DNA: TGTGCCAGCAGTTTTATCAGCAGGATTTACAATGAGCAGTTCTTC.

V gene TRBV30 combines with J gene TRBJ1-2; D is unresolved. Trimming took 2 bases from V and 4 from J, leaving 11 bases between them. CDR3 size: 13 residues. CDR1 GTSNPN and CDR2 SVGIG come from the germline V gene (reference sequence). The CDR3 DNA follows: TGTGCCTGGAGTATTACAGTTACCTATGGCTACACCTTC. As protein: CAWSITVTYGYTF.

V gene TRBV30 combines with J gene TRBJ2-7; D remains unclear. Looked up from germline, CDR1 is GTSNPN and CDR2 is SVGIG (reference sequence). This CDR3 has 14 residues. V was cut by 5 bases and J by 0 bases, with 14 bases left in between. CDR3 sequence reads: CAWGPRVSSYEQYF. CDR3 DNA sequence: TGTGCCTGGGGACCCCGCGTTAGCTCCTACGAGCAGTACTTC.

The CDR3: CASSPDRDGYTF. CDR3 DNA: TGTGCCAGCTCACCCGACAGGGACGGCTACACCTTC. The chain is built from TRBV18 and TRBJ1-2; 7 bases fit TRBD1. The germline V gene has CDR1 KGHSH and CDR2 LQKENI. The CDR3 is made up of 12 amino acids. With 3 bases clipped from V and 8 bases from J, the junction kept 3 bases outside the gene matches.

The chain joins TRBV6-2 or TRBV6-3 to TRBJ2-1; 7 nucleotides agree with TRBD2. The V segment lost 4 bases and the J segment 6 bases; nucleotides outside the gene matches: 12. CDR3 size: 16 residues. Per the germline V gene, CDR1 is MNHEY and CDR2 is SVGEGT. In nucleotides, the CDR3 is TGTGCCAGCAGTTCCCACGATGCTAGCGGACTCAATGAGCAGTTCTTC. This sequence encodes CASSSHDASGLNEQFF.

This chain links TRBV19 with TRBJ2-7; tentatively, D is TRBD1 (6 bases). Trimming stripped 3 bases from V and 0 bases from J, with 12 bases between. CDR3 length: 15 amino acids. The V gene's germline CDR1 is LNHDA and CDR2 SQIVND (reference sequence). The CDR3 region has the DNA TGTGCCAGTAGTATGTTGGGGGCCGGCTCCTACGAGCAGTACTTC. As protein: CASSMLGAGSYEQYF.

The chain is built from TRBV6-5 and TRBJ2-5; 8 bases agree with TRBD2. This CDR3 spans 16 amino acids. CDR1 is MNHEY, CDR2 SVGAGI, per germline. The ends lost 2 bases at V and 5 bases at J; junction bases unmatched: 10. CDR3 region: CASSYTTPGGGETQYF. CDR3 bases: TGTGCCAGCAGTTACACCACACCGGGGGGGGGCGAGACCCAGTACTTC.

This clone is a singleton in its sample. This chain uses TRBV6-6 with TRBJ1-1; D is unresolved. V was clipped by 6 bases and J by 0 bases, with 8 bases between them. The CDR3 runs 13 residues. The germline CDR1 and CDR2 sequences are MNHNY and SVGAGI (reference sequence). The CDR3 sequence: CASSRHVNTEAFF. The DNA of the CDR3 is TGTGCCAGCAGCCGACATGTGAACACTGAAGCTTTCTTT.

V gene TRBV7-2 combines with J gene TRBJ2-7; a possible D gene is TRBD2 (6 bases). The CDR3 extends over 16 amino acids. V was clipped by 5 bases and J by 2 bases, with 19 bases between them. Germline V lookup: CDR1 SGHTA, CDR2 FQGNSA. The CDR3 nucleotides read TGTGCCAGCAGCCCGACGAAGCGGGCCGTTGCCTACGAGCAGTACTTC. Its translation is CASSPTKRAVAYEQYF. Full variable domain (remainder filled in from reference TRBV7-2 and TRBJ2-7): GAGVSQSPSNKVTEKGKDVELRCDPISGHTALYWYRQSLGQGLEFLIYFQGNSAPDKSGLPSDRFSAERTGGSVSTLTIQRTQQEDSAVYLCASSPTKRAVAYEQYFGPGTRLTVT.